These 20 T cell receptor beta chains were sequenced from one sample in a study of blood T cell repertoires in COVID-19 (TCRdb year 2020). Library preparation was by the immunoSEQ multiplex PCR assay. TCRdb took this table from immuneACCESS and kept in-frame rearrangements with V and J called. Such tables lack part of the clones; where checked against another copy, unresolved V genes explain under half of the gap, and the rest is unexplained. For this sample the table gives hundreds of thousands of clones, of which approximately 81% were detected only once. Jointly, the top ten make up 3.5% to 4% of the sample. The source material was peripheral blood. The receptors stem from a woman between 18 and 29 years old with acute or convalescent COVID-19.

Details on this clone: Other nucleotide sequences in the sample specify the same CDR3. The chain carries TRBV24-1 and TRBJ2-7; D is possibly TRBD1 (5 bases). The germline V gene has CDR1 KGHDR and CDR2 SFDVKD. This CDR3 has 13 amino acids. Trimming took off 4 bases at V and 3 bases at J, with 9 bases between the two ends. The CDR3 sequence: CATSDSTGYEQYF. As DNA, the CDR3 is TGTGCCACCAGTGACTCTACAGGCTACGAGCAGTACTTC.

The rearrangement links TRBV2 to TRBJ1-2; D is unresolved. Germline lookup yields CDR1 SNHLY and CDR2 FYNNEI. V shed 7 bases and J shed 0 bases, with 12 bases lying between them. CDR3 length equals 14 residues. The CDR3 here is CASTPPGTNYGYTF. As DNA, the CDR3 is TGTGCCAGCACTCCCCCGGGGACTAACTATGGCTACACCTTC.

The chain couples TRBV9 to TRBJ2-1; 8 bases fit TRBD2. The germline V gene encodes CDR1 SGDLS and CDR2 YYNGEE. This CDR3 spans 16 amino acids. J gave up 6 bases and V 0 bases, and 8 bases lay outside the gene matches. Written as DNA, the CDR3 is TGTGCCAGCAGCGTAGCCTACAGCGGGAGTATCAATGAGCAGTTCTTC. Residues: CASSVAYSGSINEQFF.

This chain links TRBV6-1 with TRBJ1-4, with unresolved D. The germline CDR1 and CDR2 sequences are MNHNS and SASEGT. Trimming pared 3 bases from V and 5 bases from J, leaving 10 bases between. The CDR3 consists of 14 residues. For the CDR3, the DNA is TGTGCCAGCAGTGACGGGCGGGGAAATGAAAAACTGTTTTTT. Protein product: CASSDGRGNEKLFF.

The chain employs TRBV6-1 and TRBJ1-4; 8 bases align to TRBD1. CDR3 length equals 15 residues. Unmatched junction bases numbered 4, after V lost 2 bases and J lost 5 bases. CDR1 MNHNS and CDR2 SASEGT come from the germline V gene. For the CDR3, the DNA is TGTGCCAGCAGTGAAAGTACAGGGGGAAATGAAAAACTGTTTTTT. This codes for CASSESTGGNEKLFF.

The J gene is TRBJ1-1, the V gene TRBV19; D not certain. The CDR3 is made up of 14 amino acids. V was pared by 1 base and J by 3 bases, with 9 bases between. The germline CDR1 and CDR2 sequences are LNHDA and SQIVND (reference sequence). As DNA, the CDR3 is TGTGCCAGTAGTATAGTTTCGGTGGACACTGAAGCTTTCTTT. It yields the protein CASSIVSVDTEAFF.

The chain combines TRBV5-1 with TRBJ2-5; TRBD1 matches at 7 bases. This CDR3 is 15 amino acids long. Trimming at V came to 1 base and at J to 1 base, leaving 4 bases not matched to a gene. Germline V gene data show CDR1 as SGHRS and CDR2 as YFSETQ. This CDR3 is CASSLKQGPQETQYF. CDR3 nucleotides: TGCGCCAGCAGCTTGAAACAGGGGCCCCAAGAGACCCAGTACTTC.

The gene calls are TRBV7-3 and TRBJ2-3; 9 bases are shared with TRBD2. V trimming: 3 bases; J trimming: 4 bases; junction bases outside the gene matches: 8. This CDR3 spans 16 amino acids. Per the germline V gene, CDR1 is SGHTA and CDR2 is FQGTGA. The DNA for the CDR3 is TGTGCCAGCAGCTTCGATTCTAGCGGGACAGCAGATACGCAGTATTTT. This sequence encodes CASSFDSSGTADTQYF. Based on the CDR3 plus reference TRBV7-3 and TRBJ2-3, the full variable domain is GAGVSQTPSNKVTEKGKYVELRCDPISGHTALYWYRQSLGQGPEFLIYFQGTGAADDSGLPNDRFFAVRPEGSVSTLKIQRTERGDSAVYLCASSFDSSGTADTQYFGPGTRLTVL.

The chain recombines TRBV9 with TRBJ1-3, with 11 nucleotides matching TRBD1. The junction had 8 bases not matched to a gene; V was cut back by 2 bases and J by 4 bases. CDR1 is SGDLS and CDR2 is YYNGEE in the germline V gene. This CDR3 is 17 amino acids long. The CDR3 here is CASSVGTGGSEGNTIYF. In DNA, the CDR3 is TGTGCCAGCAGCGTTGGGACAGGGGGGTCTGAGGGAAACACCATATATTTT.

V and J are TRBV11-2 and TRBJ1-2; 10 nucleotides line up with TRBD1. This CDR3 comprises 14 residues. Germline V gene data show CDR1 as SGHAT and CDR2 as FQNNGV. The ends lost 5 bases at V and 8 bases at J; junction bases unmatched: 8. The DNA for the CDR3 is TGTGCCAGCAGCCCAACCGGACAGGGGGGCGGCTACACCTTC. Amino acids: CASSPTGQGGGYTF. Variable domain in full (rest from reference TRBV11-2 and TRBJ1-2): EAGVAQSPRYKIIEKRQSVAFWCNPISGHATLYWYQQILGQGPKLLIQFQNNGVVDDSQLPKDRFSAERLKGVDSTLKIQPAKLEDSAVYLCASSPTGQGGGYTFGSGTRLTVV.

The chain is built from TRBV5-1 and TRBJ1-4, with 9 bases matching TRBD1. Germline CDR1 reads SGHRS; CDR2 reads YFSETQ. Trimming at V came to 4 bases and at J to 4 bases, leaving 17 bases not matched to a gene. The CDR3 totals 19 residues. Written as DNA, the CDR3 is TGCGCCAGCAGCATACTAACACCGGGACAGGGAGGGCATAATGAAAAACTGTTTTTT. Amino acid sequence: CASSILTPGQGGHNEKLFF.

The V and J genes are TRBV2 and TRBJ2-3; 16 bases align to TRBD2. J was trimmed by 4 bases and V by 8 bases; bases with no gene match: 15. There are 19 residues in the CDR3. The germline V gene has CDR1 SNHLY and CDR2 FYNNEI. The CDR3, as DNA: TGTGCCAGCCCCCCGACGCCGGGACTAGCGGGGGGGCCTGCAGATACGCAGTATTTT. It specifies CASPPTPGLAGGPADTQYF.

The V gene is TRBV6-5, the J gene TRBJ1-2; D ambiguous. There are 12 residues in the CDR3. Trimming took 8 bases from V and 5 from J, leaving 12 bases between them. Germline values: CDR1 MNHEY, CDR2 SVGAGI. The CDR3 region has the DNA TGTGCCAGCGGCCGCTCTGCTTATGGCTACACCTTC. Protein sequence: CASGRSAYGYTF.

This chain links TRBV28 with TRBJ1-5; possibly TRBD1 for D (5 bases). Trimming removed 6 bases from V and 6 bases from J, with 15 bases in between. The germline V gene has CDR1 MDHEN and CDR2 SYDVKM. There are 14 residues in the CDR3. The CDR3 protein is CASRTGGVGQPQHF. The CDR3 DNA sequence: TGTGCCAGCAGAACTGGGGGGGTGGGTCAGCCCCAGCATTTT.

The V and J genes are TRBV2 and TRBJ2-3; 8 bases match TRBD1. Losses at the gene ends were 4 bases for V and 0 bases for J; bases not matched to a gene: 3. Germline CDR1 and CDR2: SNHLY and FYNNEI. This CDR3 is built from 15 residues. In DNA form, the CDR3 reads TGTGCCAGCAGTGGGACAGGGTATAGCACAGATACGCAGTATTTT. This translates into CASSGTGYSTDTQYF.

V and J are TRBV28 and TRBJ1-5; D not certain. The CDR3 loop spans 17 amino acids. V gave up 5 bases and J gave up 0 bases, with 17 bases separating them. Germline V gives CDR1 MDHEN, CDR2 SYDVKM. The CDR3 nucleotides are TGTGCCAGCAGTCCGGAGGGAGGGATTTATAGCAATCAGCCCCAGCATTTT. Translating it yields CASSPEGGIYSNQPQHF.

This clone was seen just once. The chain combines TRBV7-9 with TRBJ1-2; possibly TRBD1 for D (6 bases). Germline-derived CDR1 and CDR2 are SEHNR and FQNEAQ (reference sequence). Trimming pared 5 bases from V and 4 bases from J, leaving 14 bases between. This CDR3 is built from 14 residues. This CDR3 is CASSLRTAFYGYTF. The CDR3 DNA reads TGTGCCAGCAGCCTTAGGACAGCATTCTATGGCTACACCTTC.

This clone has only one observation. The rearrangement uses TRBV19 and TRBJ1-1; perhaps TRBD1 as D (5 bases). The germline V gene encodes CDR1 LNHDA and CDR2 SQIVND (reference sequence). The CDR3 contains 13 residues. With 6 bases removed from V and 3 bases from J, the gap between germline ends came to 11 bases. The CDR3 region has the DNA TGTGCCAGTAGCCGGGGGGGATACACTGAAGCTTTCTTT. It specifies CASSRGGYTEAFF.

The genes are TRBV3-1 (or the pseudogene TRBV3-2) and TRBJ2-2; 9 nucleotides align to TRBD2. Unmatched junction bases numbered 15, after V lost 4 bases and J lost 3 bases. CDR1 is LGHDT, CDR2 YNNKEL, per germline (reference sequence). This CDR3 has 19 amino acids. This CDR3 reads CASSPPGDIAGEYTGELFF. In DNA form, the CDR3 reads TGTGCCAGCAGCCCCCCGGGGGATATAGCGGGGGAATACACCGGGGAGCTGTTTTTT.

On this clone itself: Other nucleotide sequences from this sample produce the same CDR3. The rearrangement links TRBV5-6 to TRBJ1-1; the D is unclear. Per germline, CDR1 SGHDT and CDR2 YYEEEE. With 0 bases removed from V and 4 bases from J, the gap between germline ends came to 10 bases. This CDR3 is 14 amino acids long. CDR3 sequence reads: CASSLVPTGTEAFF. As DNA, the CDR3 is TGTGCCAGCAGCTTGGTGCCGACGGGCACTGAAGCTTTCTTT.